Listed below are T cell receptor beta chains from one sample, sequenced in a study of blood T cell repertoires in COVID-19. Using immunoSEQ multiplex PCR, the repertoire was profiled, and TCRdb retains in-frame clones only, with some absent. This table has around 140,000 clones, about 81% appearing once. Sequencing was carried out using PBMCs or T cells enriched from blood (not recorded which). Receptor source: a man aged 35 to 55 with acute COVID-19. Each CDR3 is given with its conserved first and last residue. D genes are given only for firm matches. Some rows mark clone size as missing; the rest say once, few, many or name a class of expanded clone.

cdr3_aa	cdr3_nt	v_call	d_call	j_call	clone_size
CSVGEDLRKTQYF	TGCAGCGTTGGGGAGGACTTGAGGAAGACCCAGTACTTC	TRBV29-1	NA	TRBJ2-5	NA
CAIRGQGALEQYF	TGTGCCATCAGGGGACAGGGGGCCTTGGAGCAGTACTTC	TRBV10-3	TRBD1	TRBJ2-7	NA
CASSSEPSQPQHF	TGTGCCAGCAGCTCTGAACCCAGTCAGCCCCAGCATTTT	TRBV7-9	NA	TRBJ1-5	NA
CASSIVAGNTGELFF	TGTGCCAGTAGTATAGTGGCAGGGAACACCGGGGAGCTGTTTTTT	TRBV19	NA	TRBJ2-2	NA
CASSRTGEPNEKLFF	TGCGCCAGCAGTCGCACAGGGGAACCTAATGAAAAACTGTTTTTT	TRBV5-1	TRBD1	TRBJ1-4	NA
CASSQDSAGNYGYTF	TGCGCCAGCAGCCAAGATTCGGCAGGGAACTATGGCTACACCTTC	TRBV4-1	NA	TRBJ1-2	NA
CATHSNQPQHF	TGCGCCACCCATAGCAATCAGCCCCAGCATTTT	TRBV10-1	NA	TRBJ1-5	few
CASSLIRAGEQYF	TGTGCCAGCAGCTTAATTAGGGCGGGGGAGCAGTACTTC	TRBV11-1	NA	TRBJ2-7	NA
CASSTPAAKENEQFF	TGTGCCAGTAGTACCCCAGCGGCCAAGGAGAATGAGCAGTTCTTC	TRBV19	NA	TRBJ2-1	once
CASSLWGGGTRAYEQYF	TGTGCCAGCAGTTTATGGGGTGGTGGGACACGAGCCTACGAGCAGTACTTC	TRBV28	NA	TRBJ2-7	NA
CASSPTGTFNEQFF	TGTGCCAGCAGTCCCACCGGGACTTTTAATGAGCAGTTCTTC	TRBV7-3	NA	TRBJ2-1	NA
CASKKGAEETQYF	TGCGCCAGCAAAAAGGGGGCTGAGGAGACCCAGTACTTC	TRBV10-2	TRBD1	TRBJ2-5	NA
CASSPGTLSEAFF	TGTGCCAGCAGCCCAGGGACTCTTTCAGAAGCTTTCTTT	TRBV7-3	NA	TRBJ1-1	NA
CASSSGLAGATQYF	TGTGCCAGCAGCTCGGGACTAGCGGGAGCTACGCAGTATTTT	TRBV7-2	TRBD2	TRBJ2-3	few
CANSGVNEQFF	TGTGCCAACTCGGGAGTGAATGAGCAGTTCTTC	TRBV19	NA	TRBJ2-1	NA
CASSDAAGAYNEQFF	TGTGCCAGCAGTGACGCGGCGGGGGCCTACAATGAGCAGTTCTTC	TRBV6-4	TRBD2	TRBJ2-1	NA
CASSDSEETQYF	TGCGCCAGCAGTGATTCGGAAGAGACCCAGTACTTC	TRBV10-1	NA	TRBJ2-5	NA
CASSPFGATDTQYF	TGTGCCAGCAGCCCATTCGGAGCTACAGATACGCAGTATTTT	TRBV11-3	NA	TRBJ2-3	NA
CASSPPGTGGLPGFF	TGTGCCAGCAGTCCTCCCGGGACAGGGGGCCTCCCCGGGTTCTTC	TRBV28	TRBD1	TRBJ2-1	NA
CASGLVPGGRSNEQFF	TGTGCTAGTGGTTTGGTACCCGGAGGGAGGTCAAATGAGCAGTTCTTC	TRBV12-5	NA	TRBJ2-1	NA
CASSSGTEISTDTQYF	TGTGCCAGCTCATCCGGGACAGAGATCAGCACAGATACGCAGTATTTT	TRBV18	TRBD1	TRBJ2-3	once
CASSPQTRTEAFF	TGTGCCAGCTCACCACAAACGAGGACTGAAGCTTTCTTT	TRBV18	NA	TRBJ1-1	NA
CASSSILTSGGEYNEQFF	TGTGCCAGCAGCTCAATACTGACTAGCGGGGGGGAATACAATGAGCAGTTCTTC	TRBV7-9	TRBD2	TRBJ2-1	NA
CATLKGLLYNEQFF	TGTGCCACCCTAAAGGGACTCCTCTACAATGAGCAGTTCTTC	TRBV6-5	NA	TRBJ2-1	NA
CASRETSGGPLKHDEQYF	TGTGCCAGCAGAGAAACTAGCGGGGGGCCGTTGAAGCACGACGAGCAGTACTTC	TRBV6-4	TRBD2	TRBJ2-7	NA